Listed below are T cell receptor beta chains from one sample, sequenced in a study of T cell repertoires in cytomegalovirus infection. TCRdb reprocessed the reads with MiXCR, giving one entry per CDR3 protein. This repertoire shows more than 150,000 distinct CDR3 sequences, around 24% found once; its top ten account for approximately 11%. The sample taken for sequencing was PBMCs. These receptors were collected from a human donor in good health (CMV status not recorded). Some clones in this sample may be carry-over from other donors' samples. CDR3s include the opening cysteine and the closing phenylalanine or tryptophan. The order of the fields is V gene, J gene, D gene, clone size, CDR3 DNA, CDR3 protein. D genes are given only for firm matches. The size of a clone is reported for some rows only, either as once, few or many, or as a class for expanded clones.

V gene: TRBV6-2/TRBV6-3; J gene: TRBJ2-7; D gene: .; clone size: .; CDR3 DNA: TGTGCCAGCGTTCAAGGGGCCGAGCAGTACTTC; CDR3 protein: CASVQGAEQYF
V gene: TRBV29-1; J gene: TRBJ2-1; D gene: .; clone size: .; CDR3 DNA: TGCAGCGGGGTAGGAGGTCAAGATGAGCAGTTCTTC; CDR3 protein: CSGVGGQDEQFF
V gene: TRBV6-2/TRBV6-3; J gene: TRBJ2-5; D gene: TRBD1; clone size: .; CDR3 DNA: TGTGCCAGCAGTTACCGGACAGGGGTGGAAGAGACCCAGTACTTC; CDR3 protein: CASSYRTGVEETQYF
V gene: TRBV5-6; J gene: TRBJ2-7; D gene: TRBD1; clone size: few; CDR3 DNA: TGTGCCAGCAGCTTACCAGGGGGCTACGAGCAGTACTTC; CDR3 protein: CASSLPGGYEQYF
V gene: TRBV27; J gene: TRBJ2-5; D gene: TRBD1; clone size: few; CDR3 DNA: TGTGCCAGCAGAAGACAGGGGGCAGAGACCCAGTACTTC; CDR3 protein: CASRRQGAETQYF
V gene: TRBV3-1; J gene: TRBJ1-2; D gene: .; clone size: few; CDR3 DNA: TGTGCCAGCAGCCAAGGAAACAGGGCCGGCTATGGCTACACCTTC; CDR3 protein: CASSQGNRAGYGYTF
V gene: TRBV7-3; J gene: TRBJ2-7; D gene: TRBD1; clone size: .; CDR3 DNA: TGTGCCAGCAGCTTAGGACAGGGAGGTAGTGAGCAGTACTTC; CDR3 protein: CASSLGQGGSEQYF
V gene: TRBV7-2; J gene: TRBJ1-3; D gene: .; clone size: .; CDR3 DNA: TGTGCCAGCAGCTTGCCCCCGGACGGGTCCTCTGGAAACACCATATATTTT; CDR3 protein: CASSLPPDGSSGNTIYF
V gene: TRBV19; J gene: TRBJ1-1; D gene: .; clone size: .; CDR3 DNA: TGTGCCAGTAGTTTGGGCCCAGGGAACACTGAAGCTTTCTTT; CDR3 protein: CASSLGPGNTEAFF
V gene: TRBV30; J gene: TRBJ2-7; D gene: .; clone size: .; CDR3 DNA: TGTGCCTGGAGTACGGCCACTCGGCGCGAGCAGTACTTC; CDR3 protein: CAWSTATRREQYF
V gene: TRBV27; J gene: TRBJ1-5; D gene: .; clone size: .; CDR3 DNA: TGTGCCAGCAGTATTTATCAGCCCCAGCATTTT; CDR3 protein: CASSIYQPQHF